The 28 T cell receptor beta chains below all came from one sample that was sequenced in a study of cytomegalovirus exposure and HLA in healthy donors. Primers for the PCR totalled 60 Vbeta and 13 Jbeta. Libraries were prepared by immunoSEQ multiplex PCR; TCRdb keeps only in-frame clonotypes and omits some of them. The table records 130,000 or so clones, 60% to 80% of them present only once. The source material was PBMCs. These receptors were collected from a man aged 50 to 60 in good health and CMV-seropositive.

This rearrangement joins TRBV5-6 to TRBJ1-1; D call uncertain. The germline gives CDR1 SGHDT, CDR2 YYEEEE. V was shortened by 1 base and J by 1 base, with 14 bases between the two germline ends. The CDR3 totals 16 residues. CDR3 sequence: CASSLNLSPRNTEAFF. The CDR3, as DNA: TGTGCCAGCAGCTTGAATCTTTCCCCGAGGAACACTGAAGCTTTCTTT.

This chain uses TRBV18 with TRBJ1-5; 9 nucleotides match TRBD1. V was pared by 5 bases and J by 6 bases, with 5 bases of the junction left unmatched. The CDR3 has 14 residues. The germline gives CDR1 KGHSH, CDR2 LQKENI. This CDR3 reads CASSTDRGGQPQHF. CDR3 nucleotides: TGTGCCAGCTCAACGGACAGGGGAGGTCAGCCCCAGCATTTT.

This clone has just a few counts. The chain uses TRBV6-6 and TRBJ2-1; 8 bases align to TRBD2. Germline V gene lookup returns CDR1 MNHNY and CDR2 SVGAGI (reference sequence). V shed 6 bases, J shed 4 bases, and the junction held 11 bases outside the gene matches. The CDR3 totals 16 residues. Here the CDR3 reads CASRSPLAGGYNEQFF. CDR3 coding DNA: TGTGCCAGCAGATCCCCCCTGGCGGGAGGATACAATGAGCAGTTCTTC.

J is TRBJ2-2 and V is TRBV11-2; D is uncertain. Germline CDR1 SGHAT, CDR2 FQNNGV. The CDR3 contains 16 residues. With 3 bases removed from V and 0 bases from J, the gap between germline ends came to 11 bases. Here the CDR3 reads CASSFSDTPNTGELFF. CDR3 nucleotide sequence: TGTGCCAGCAGCTTCTCCGACACCCCGAACACCGGGGAGCTGTTTTTT. Complete variable domain (other parts from reference TRBV11-2 and TRBJ2-2): EAGVAQSPRYKIIEKRQSVAFWCNPISGHATLYWYQQILGQGPKLLIQFQNNGVVDDSQLPKDRFSAERLKGVDSTLKIQPAKLEDSAVYLCASSFSDTPNTGELFFGEGSRLTVL.

CDR3 coding DNA: TGTGCCAGCAGCCCTAGCGACCCGGCACAGCAGTATTTT. Protein sequence: CASSPSDPAQQYF. This chain connects TRBV7-2 to TRBJ2-3; D perhaps matches TRBD2 (6 bases). Trimming shortened V by 5 bases and J by 11 bases, and 17 bases separated the two germline ends. CDR1 is SGHTA, CDR2 FQGNSA, per germline. This CDR3 has 13 amino acids.

This chain links TRBV5-1 with TRBJ1-1, with TRBD1 identical over 7 bases. The length of the CDR3 is 16 residues. Losses at the gene ends were 4 bases for V and 1 base for J; bases not matched to a gene: 10. Germline V CDR1 and CDR2: SGHRS, YFSETQ. The CDR3 loop is CASSQQRTGTNTEAFF. Here the CDR3 DNA reads TGCGCCAGCAGCCAACAAAGGACAGGAACGAACACTGAAGCTTTCTTT. The variable domain in full, with the rest retrieved from reference TRBV5-1 and TRBJ1-1, is KAGVTQTPRYLIKTRGQQVTLSCSPISGHRSVSWYQQTPGQGLQFLFEYFSETQRNKGNFPGRFSGRQFSNSRSEMNVSTLELGDSALYLCASSQQRTGTNTEAFFGQGTRLTVV.

A few counts support this clone. The chain has TRBV6-1 and TRBJ1-2; possible D gene TRBD1, 6 bases. Germline V gene lookup returns CDR1 MNHNS and CDR2 SASEGT. V gave up 6 bases and J gave up 1 base, with 15 bases separating them. The CDR3 contains 15 residues. CDR3 coding DNA: TGTGCCAGCAGGCTTACTACAGGGAATAACTATGGCTACACCTTC. It encodes CASRLTTGNNYGYTF.

V usage is TRBV7-2 and J usage is TRBJ2-1, with TRBD2 matching over 11 bases. After removal of 6 bases from V and 8 bases from J, the junction contained 9 bases not matched to a gene. CDR1 and CDR2 (germline): SGHTA, FQGNSA. The CDR3 loop spans 15 amino acids. For the CDR3, the DNA is TGTGCCAGCAGTTCCCTAGCGGGAGGCCGAGATGAGCAGTTCTTC. This sequence encodes CASSSLAGGRDEQFF.

This sequence joins TRBV2 and TRBJ1-1; 7 bases are shared with TRBD1. There are 15 residues in the CDR3. The germline gives CDR1 SNHLY, CDR2 FYNNEI. Trimming at V came to 4 bases and at J to 1 base, leaving 6 bases not matched to a gene. The CDR3 sequence: CASSGMTGPNTEAFF. The CDR3, as DNA: TGTGCCAGCAGTGGAATGACAGGGCCGAACACTGAAGCTTTCTTT.

The rearrangement uses TRBV9 and TRBJ2-7; 9 nucleotides align to TRBD1. The CDR3 sequence is 14 residues long. The V gene's germline CDR1 is SGDLS and CDR2 YYNGEE. V gave up 2 bases and J gave up 5 bases; unmatched junction bases: 5. Written as DNA, the CDR3 is TGTGCCAGCAGCGTGAGAACAGGGGGCGACGAGCAGTACTTC. Translating gives CASSVRTGGDEQYF. Full variable domain (outside the CDR3, taken from reference TRBV9 and TRBJ2-7): DSGVTQTPKHLITATGQRVTLRCSPRSGDLSVYWYQQSLDQGLQFLIQYYNGEERAKGNILERFSAQQFPDLHSELNLSSLELGDSALYFCASSVRTGGDEQYFGPGTRLTVT.

This clone appeared a single time. Other DNA sequences in the sample encode the same CDR3. The J gene is TRBJ1-5, the V gene TRBV5-4; D is possibly TRBD1 (6 bases). The CDR3 spans 15 residues. The V end lost 4 bases, the J end lost 1 base, and 12 bases lay between the germline ends. Germline V CDR1 and CDR2: SGHNT, YYREEE (reference sequence). CDR3 in amino acids: CASSLGGASNQPQHF. In DNA form, the CDR3 reads TGTGCCAGCAGCCTCGGGGGGGCGAGCAATCAGCCCCAGCATTTT. Filled out from reference TRBV5-4 and TRBJ1-5, the complete variable domain reads ETGVTQSPTHLIKTRGQQVTLRCSSQSGHNTVSWYQQALGQGPQFIFQYYREEENGRGNFPPRFSGLQFPNYSSELNVNALELDDSALYLCASSLGGASNQPQHFGDGTRLSIL.

The V call is TRBV7-3, the J call TRBJ2-1; TRBD2 aligns across 10 bases. Germline CDR1 reads SGHTA; CDR2 reads FQGTGA. The CDR3 spans 12 residues. With V trimmed by 4 bases and J by 10 bases, 1 base remained unmatched. This chain's CDR3 is CASSSLAGEQFF. The DNA of the CDR3 is TGTGCCAGCAGCTCACTAGCGGGAGAGCAGTTCTTC.

The chain has TRBV5-1 and TRBJ2-1; a possible D gene is TRBD2 (5 bases). This CDR3 has 13 amino acids. The V end lost 2 bases, the J end lost 7 bases, and 10 bases lay between the germline ends. Germline V gene lookup returns CDR1 SGHRS and CDR2 YFSETQ. The CDR3 protein is CASSFYGVNEQFF. For the CDR3, the DNA is TGCGCCAGCAGCTTCTACGGGGTGAATGAGCAGTTCTTC.

The chain couples TRBV5-5 to TRBJ2-7; 8 bases match TRBD2. V trimming: 5 bases; J trimming: 2 bases; junction bases outside the gene matches: 12. The CDR3 contains 16 residues. The germline V gene has CDR1 SGHKS and CDR2 YYEKEE (reference sequence). The CDR3 loop is CASSRAASGLTYEQYF. The CDR3 DNA reads TGTGCCAGCAGTCGGGCCGCTAGCGGGCTGACCTACGAGCAGTACTTC.

This chain uses TRBV29-1 with TRBJ2-2, with D possibly being TRBD1 (6 bases). V was cut by 6 bases and J by 2 bases, with 10 bases left in between. This CDR3 spans 13 amino acids. In germline, CDR1 is SQVTM, CDR2 ANQGSEA. In DNA form, the CDR3 reads TGCAGCGTACAGGGCGTTAACACCGGGGAGCTGTTTTTT. Its protein product is CSVQGVNTGELFF.

This clone was recorded once. The DNA for the CDR3 is TGCGCCAGCAGGCCGAGCGGGGGGGCCACTGTGCAGTTCTTC. This codes for CASRPSGGATVQFF. The chain combines TRBV10-2 with TRBJ2-1; 10 nucleotides align to TRBD2. Trimming removed 6 bases from V and 12 bases from J; junction bases left unmatched: 11. Germline-derived CDR1 and CDR2 are WSHSY and SAAADI. CDR3 length: 14 residues.

The rearrangement joins TRBV20-1 to TRBJ1-1; the D is unclear. The ends were cut back, 6 bases at V and 1 base at J, with 6 bases in the middle. Germline CDR1 is DFQATT and CDR2 is SNEGSKA (reference sequence). This CDR3 is 11 amino acids long. The CDR3 nucleotides read TGCAGTGCCCCCTGGAACACTGAAGCTTTCTTT. This sequence encodes CSAPWNTEAFF.

This clone was detected only a few times. J is TRBJ1-1 and V is TRBV5-1, with D maybe TRBD1 (5 bases). Germline CDR1 is SGHRS and CDR2 is YFSETQ. Trimming cost V 1 base and J 1 base, with 5 bases left between them. The CDR3 consists of 13 residues. CDR3: CASSLRGNTEAFF. DNA of the CDR3: TGCGCCAGCAGCTTGAGGGGGAACACTGAAGCTTTCTTT. Full variable domain (missing parts from reference TRBV5-1 and TRBJ1-1): KAGVTQTPRYLIKTRGQQVTLSCSPISGHRSVSWYQQTPGQGLQFLFEYFSETQRNKGNFPGRFSGRQFSNSRSEMNVSTLELGDSALYLCASSLRGNTEAFFGQGTRLTVV.

This sequence joins TRBV25-1 and TRBJ2-7; 8 nucleotides agree with TRBD1. The CDR3 covers 15 residues. V shed 4 bases, J shed 1 base, and the junction held 6 bases outside the gene matches. Per germline, CDR1 MGHDK and CDR2 SYGVNS. CDR3 DNA sequence: TGTGCCAGCAGTGTCGGGACAGGAGGATCCTACGAGCAGTACTTC. Its translation: CASSVGTGGSYEQYF.

CDR3 residues: CASSPGGTQETQYF. The CDR3, as DNA: TGCGCCAGCTCTCCGGGGGGCACGCAAGAGACCCAGTACTTC. The V call is TRBV5-1, the J call TRBJ2-5; possible D gene TRBD2, 7 bases. Germline lookup yields CDR1 SGHRS and CDR2 YFSETQ. V lost 7 bases and J lost 2, with 15 bases in between. The CDR3 spans 14 residues.

This chain joins TRBV6-1 and TRBJ1-6, with D perhaps TRBD1 (5 bases). Germline lookup yields CDR1 MNHNS and CDR2 SASEGT. CDR3 length equals 15 residues. V was clipped by 4 bases and J by 7 bases, with 14 bases between them. CDR3 DNA sequence: TGTGCCAGCAGTGGCACCGGGTCAGGGAATTCACCCCTCCACTTT. This gives the protein CASSGTGSGNSPLHF.

This clone turned up a few times. This chain joins TRBV5-6 and TRBJ2-1; TRBD1 matches 9 bases. This CDR3 spans 15 amino acids. V dropped 4 bases and J dropped 6; count of bases not matched to a gene: 8. The V gene's germline CDR1 is SGHDT and CDR2 YYEEEE. The CDR3 protein is CASSRRTGVRNEQFF. In DNA form, the CDR3 reads TGTGCCAGCAGCCGACGGACAGGGGTTCGCAATGAGCAGTTCTTC.

The CDR3 reads CASSGGTAGTQYF. CDR3 DNA: TGTGCCAGCAGCGGAGGCACTGCTGGGACCCAGTACTTC. This sequence joins TRBV5-8 and TRBJ2-5; D is possibly TRBD2 (5 bases). CDR3 length: 13 residues. CDR1 SGHTS and CDR2 YDEGEE come from the germline V gene. V was cut by 4 bases and J by 7 bases, with 14 bases left in between. The full variable domain, with the rest looked up from reference TRBV5-8 and TRBJ2-5, is EAGVTQSPTHLIKTRGQQATLRCSPISGHTSVYWYQQALGLGLQFLLWYDEGEERNRGNFPPRFSGRQFPNYSSELNVNALELEDSALYLCASSGGTAGTQYFGPGTRLLVL.

CDR3 sequence (DNA): TGTGCCAGCAGCTCTCGGACAGGGGTCGTCTACGAGCAGTACTTC. It yields the protein CASSSRTGVVYEQYF. The chain joins TRBV11-3 to TRBJ2-7, with TRBD1 matching over 9 bases. J lost 3 bases, V lost 4 bases, and 7 bases had no gene match. Per the germline V gene, CDR1 is SGHNT and CDR2 is YENEEA. The CDR3 sequence is 15 residues long.

The V gene is TRBV7-2, the J gene TRBJ2-3; TRBD1 aligns across 7 bases. V lost 4 bases and J lost 5; bases outside the gene matches: 6. Germline CDR1 reads SGHTA; CDR2 reads FQGNSA. This CDR3 comprises 14 residues. Here the CDR3 reads CASSSYRGRDTQYF. DNA for the CDR3: TGTGCCAGCAGCTCTTACAGGGGAAGAGATACGCAGTATTTT.

In its sample, this clone was seen a few times. The chain recombines TRBV7-3 with TRBJ2-2, with D hard to call. The CDR3 is made up of 13 amino acids. Germline V gives CDR1 SGHTA, CDR2 FQGTGA. V was clipped by 3 bases and J by 0 bases, with 2 bases between them. CDR3 residues: CASSFTNTGELFF. CDR3 coding DNA: TGTGCCAGCAGCTTCACGAACACCGGGGAGCTGTTTTTT.

The chain combines TRBV7-2 with TRBJ1-1; 10 nucleotides line up with TRBD1. This CDR3 contains 16 residues. The V gene end was trimmed by 1 base and the J gene end by 3 bases; junction bases not matched to a gene: 5. Germline assignment: CDR1 SGHTA and CDR2 FQGNSA. CDR3: CASSLGDRGGHTEAFF. CDR3 nucleotides: TGTGCCAGCAGCTTAGGGGACAGGGGTGGTCACACTGAAGCTTTCTTT.

The chain carries TRBV5-1 and TRBJ1-1; D ambiguous. CDR1 SGHRS and CDR2 YFSETQ come from the germline V gene. The CDR3 loop spans 13 amino acids. V dropped 4 bases and J dropped 3 bases, with 10 bases sitting between them. The CDR3 nucleotides read TGCGCCAGCAGCCCGACACCCGACACTGAAGCTTTCTTT. Its protein is CASSPTPDTEAFF.